This T cell receptor beta chain is drawn from a study of Graves' ophthalmopathy and Graves' hyperthyroidism. As for the study in general: The collection of peripheral blood took place at initial diagnosis, before any treatment.

A word on this clonotype: Its antigen remains unidentified.

Researchers took RNA transcripts and amplified TCR beta CDR3 regions from them. The authors performed first-round RT-PCR with HTBI primers and then a second-round multiplex PCR. MiXCR was run by TCRdb on the multiplex PCR reads, yielding one entry per CDR3 protein. The sample contains about 400,000 distinct CDR3 sequences, around 20% of which appear only once. General study results and limits: In separating ophthalmopathy from stable hyperthyroidism, a 13-signature model achieved approximately 91% sensitivity and 81.08% specificity. Most thyroid-expanded clonotypes exceeding 0.001 frequency were also found in blood.

The germline CDR1 and CDR2 sequences are SGHAT and FQNNGV. The CDR3 spans 13 residues. V was pared by 1 base and J by 4 bases, with 7 bases between. Exclusion covered patients with other autoimmune diseases or uncontrolled infections (as well as pregnancy or lactation). The chain has TRBV11-2 and TRBJ2-5, with no clear D. Input material: peripheral blood. This receptor was obtained from a young woman with Graves' ophthalmopathy. The DNA for the CDR3 is TGTGCCAGCAGCTTAGTTTCTGTAGAGACCCAGTACTTC. Translating it yields CASSLVSVETQYF.